Listed below are T cell receptor beta chains from one sample, sequenced in a study of T cell repertoires in cytomegalovirus infection. Via MiXCR, TCRdb re-called the reads, giving one row per CDR3 protein. This table has fewer than 950,000 distinct CDR3 sequences, 30% to 35% appearing once. Their antigens remain unidentified. The sequencing here drew on cultured CD8+ T cells from PBMCs, taken from culture after CMV antigen stimulation. These TCRs come from a human donor in good health (CMV status not recorded). Some clones in this sample may be carry-over from other donors' samples. The CDR3 runs from the conserved cysteine through the conserved F or W. A D gene is named only where the DNA matches it firmly. Some rows mark clone size as missing; the rest say once, few, many or name a class of expanded clone.

abundance: .; j_gene: TRBJ1-6; d_gene: .; v_gene: TRBV7-3; CDR3nt: TGTGCCAGCAGCCTCCAGGACAGCTCTTCTTCACCCCTCCACTTT; CDR3aa: CASSLQDSSSSPLHF
abundance: many; j_gene: TRBJ2-3; d_gene: .; v_gene: TRBV7-2; CDR3nt: TGTGCCAGCAGCTCTACTTTCCTGCCAGATACGCAGTATTTT; CDR3aa: CASSSTFLPDTQYF
abundance: few; j_gene: TRBJ2-3; d_gene: TRBD2; v_gene: TRBV2; CDR3nt: TGTGCCAGCAGTGAAGGAGCGGGGGGGCCGTCTAGCACAGATACGCAGTATTTT; CDR3aa: CASSEGAGGPSSTDTQYF
abundance: few; j_gene: TRBJ2-3; d_gene: .; v_gene: TRBV4-3; CDR3nt: TGCGCCAGCAGCCAAGGAGTCGGGGACTGGACAGATACGCAGTATTTT; CDR3aa: CASSQGVGDWTDTQYF
abundance: few; j_gene: TRBJ1-5; d_gene: .; v_gene: TRBV12-3/TRBV12-4; CDR3nt: TGTGCCAGCAGTGTCAATAGAGGGAGCCAGCCCCAGCATTTT; CDR3aa: CASSVNRGSQPQHF
abundance: .; j_gene: TRBJ1-5; d_gene: .; v_gene: TRBV28; CDR3nt: TGTGCCAGCTCGCAGGGTAATGATCAGCCCCAGCATTTT; CDR3aa: CASSQGNDQPQHF
abundance: many; j_gene: TRBJ2-1; d_gene: .; v_gene: TRBV7-9; CDR3nt: TGTGCCAGCAGGGAGTACTACAATGAGCAGTTCTTC; CDR3aa: CASREYYNEQFF
abundance: few; j_gene: TRBJ1-2; d_gene: TRBD1; v_gene: TRBV6-1; CDR3nt: TGTGCCTCCCGGACAGGACCCAACTATGGCTACACCTTC; CDR3aa: CASRTGPNYGYTF
abundance: .; j_gene: TRBJ1-1; d_gene: .; v_gene: TRBV27; CDR3nt: TGTGCCAGCAGTTCCGAGGGATTTAACACTGAAGCTTTCTTT; CDR3aa: CASSSEGFNTEAFF
abundance: few; j_gene: TRBJ2-1; d_gene: TRBD1; v_gene: TRBV6-2/TRBV6-3; CDR3nt: TGTGCCAGCAGTCACTCAGGGGTCGGGACAGTTCTCTCCTACAATGAGCAGTTCTTC; CDR3aa: CASSHSGVGTVLSYNEQFF
abundance: many; j_gene: TRBJ2-7; d_gene: TRBD1; v_gene: TRBV7-8; CDR3nt: TGTGCCAGCAGGGTGGGGAGGGACAGGGGGCCCTACGAGCAGTACTTC; CDR3aa: CASRVGRDRGPYEQYF
abundance: .; j_gene: TRBJ2-7; d_gene: .; v_gene: TRBV12-3/TRBV12-4; CDR3nt: TGTGCCAGCAGTTTAGAAGGCAGAGTACTAACCTACGAGCAGTACTTC; CDR3aa: CASSLEGRVLTYEQYF
abundance: .; j_gene: TRBJ2-1; d_gene: TRBD2; v_gene: TRBV19; CDR3nt: TGTGCCAGCCAACTAGCGGGGGTCCACAATGAGCAGTTCTTC; CDR3aa: CASQLAGVHNEQFF
abundance: many; j_gene: TRBJ2-3; d_gene: TRBD2; v_gene: TRBV7-2; CDR3nt: TGTGCCAGCAGCTTAGATCTAGCGGGGGGGCGGGATACGCAGTATTTT; CDR3aa: CASSLDLAGGRDTQYF
abundance: once; j_gene: TRBJ1-2; d_gene: .; v_gene: TRBV27; CDR3nt: TGTGCTATTAGGGGACCCTATGGCTACACCTTC; CDR3aa: CAIRGPYGYTF
abundance: few; j_gene: TRBJ2-1; d_gene: TRBD1; v_gene: TRBV7-9; CDR3nt: TGTGCCAGCAGCTTTCCAGGGGGACCGTCCTACAATGAGCAGTTCTTC; CDR3aa: CASSFPGGPSYNEQFF
abundance: .; j_gene: TRBJ1-1; d_gene: .; v_gene: TRBV6-5; CDR3nt: TGTGCCAGCAGTTACGGGCAGAGTGAAGCTTTCTTT; CDR3aa: CASSYGQSEAFF
abundance: .; j_gene: TRBJ2-2; d_gene: .; v_gene: TRBV12-3/TRBV12-4; CDR3nt: TGTGCCAGCAGTTGCCTGGACAGTAACACCGGGGAGCTGTTTTTT; CDR3aa: CASSCLDSNTGELFF